This T cell receptor (beta chain) was captured in a study of STAT3 mutations in large granular lymphocyte leukemia (dated by TCRdb to the late 2010s). As for the study more broadly: In roughly half of the longitudinally sequenced T-LGLL patients, canonical activating STAT3 mutations were detected. From an initial cohort of roughly 220 LGL patients, approximately 19 representative T-LGLL cases were picked for longitudinal TCRbeta and STAT3 sequencing. Patients with T-cell large granular lymphocyte leukemia underwent serial deep sequencing of TCRbeta CDR3 and STAT3 to reconstruct clonal hierarchy and dynamics. As controls within the study, a couple of patients with natural killer LGL leukemia were also sequenced longitudinally. Over half of the T-LGLL patients were given one or more immunosuppressive therapy regimens, and 30% to 45% of those treated had a hematologic response. Each patient was sequenced at an average of approximately 4.2 time points, ranging from 2 to 8 samplings. What the research found in general, with its limitations: The burden of the dominant TCR clone was higher than the STAT3 mutant burden in several patients, which suggests that the STAT3 mutation arose secondarily inside a clone that had already expanded. In about 30% of the 18 patients, TCR clonotype switching occurred after therapy, and every newly emerging clone was STAT3 wild type. Variable intervals between samplings and differing treatment regimens complicated linking therapy response to changes in TCR clonal burden. Because codominant clonotypes persisted in some patients, a small but highly pathogenic clone may have been missed. Because no samples were available when a clone first appeared, clonal expansion was inferred from samplings taken at other points. At least one immunodominant TCRbeta clonotype was identified in every T-LGLL patient, and multiple immunodominant subclonotypes were identified in about half of the T-LGLL patients.

The same DNA, extracted from blood mononuclear cells, served for both TCR sequencing and STAT3 sequencing. TCRbeta libraries were sequenced on an Illumina MiSeq, and an average of roughly 41,000 productive templates per sample was obtained. Multiplex PCR amplification was used to generate TCRbeta CDR3 libraries with the immunoSEQ assay. The original methods were these. Repertoire diversity was calculated as previously defined, and values close to 0 indicated extremely monoclonal samples. What TCRdb holds here is the immuneACCESS table cut down to in-frame rearrangements. Part of the clones is not present; checked against another copy, under half of the missing clones reflect an unresolved V gene, and the others are unexplained. That table furnishes V, J and clone size, whereas the DNA furnished D and trimming. The sample table shows tens of thousands of clones, and roughly 90% are seen once. The ten largest clonotypes hold under 0.55% of the sample.

The CDR3, from cysteine to phenylalanine, totals 16 residues. Left in the record is the CDR3 DNA by itself, 48 bases read in frame from the first base. The germline V gene specifies SQVTM as CDR1 and ANQGSEA as CDR2. At the junction V is shortened by 3 bases and J by 4 bases, with 18 bases in between. Turning to this clone: Its binding antigen is unknown. No much larger clone is present one base from it, and per-base qualities are unavailable.

This clonotype was sampled from a human donor with T large granular lymphocyte leukemia. Some clones in this sample may be carry-over from other donors' samples. The V gene is TRBV29-1 and the J gene is TRBJ2-2; the D gene is perhaps TRBD1, on 6 matching bases. The source material was PBMCs. The CDR3 region: CSVEGTGYSGTGELFF. The nucleotide sequence reads TGCAGCGTTGAGGGAACAGGGTACTCGGGCACCGGGGAGCTGTTTTTT.